Following are 27 T cell receptor beta chains from one sample sequenced in a study of T cell responses to AZD1222 COVID-19 vaccine. TCRdb's table, derived via immunoSEQ multiplex PCR, lists solely in-frame clones and lacks some. The sample has over 85,000 clones, roughly 86% seen once; the top ten hold more than 4.5%. Sample: peripheral blood, taken on day 0 of AZD1222 vaccination. Every receptor here comes from an adult in good health.

V is TRBV3-1 (or the pseudogene TRBV3-2) and J is TRBJ1-2, with D possibly TRBD1 on 5 matching bases. V lost 4 bases to trimming and J lost 3 bases, with 15 bases between them. The length of the CDR3 is 15 residues. Germline CDR1 and CDR2: LGHDT and YNNKEL (reference sequence). The CDR3 sequence is CASSPGPHTYYGYTF. CDR3 in DNA: TGTGCCAGCAGCCCGGGACCGCACACCTACTATGGCTACACCTTC.

The V and J genes are TRBV9 and TRBJ1-1; D remains ambiguous. The CDR3 runs 15 residues. Trimming cost V 4 bases and J 0 bases, with 13 bases left between them. In germline, CDR1 is SGDLS, CDR2 YYNGEE. The CDR3 coding sequence is TGTGCCAGCAGCCCTCCTCTACCCATGAACACTGAAGCTTTCTTT. Translating gives CASSPPLPMNTEAFF.

This clone was seen only once. This chain joins TRBV9 and TRBJ2-7; TRBD2 matches at 7 bases. The CDR3 loop spans 15 amino acids. The ends lost 0 bases at V and 6 bases at J; junction bases unmatched: 9. Looked up from germline, CDR1 is SGDLS and CDR2 is YYNGEE. The CDR3 reads CASSVGGRREGEQYF. DNA for the CDR3: TGTGCCAGCAGCGTAGGAGGGAGGAGGGAGGGCGAGCAGTACTTC.

J is TRBJ1-5 and V is TRBV7-2; D might be TRBD1 (6 bases). V was trimmed by 5 bases and J by 0 bases, leaving 11 bases between them. There are 15 residues in the CDR3. From germline, CDR1 is SGHTA and CDR2 FQGNSA. The CDR3 sequence is CASSVMGASNQPQHF. DNA of the CDR3: TGTGCCAGCAGCGTTATGGGGGCTAGCAATCAGCCCCAGCATTTT.

The CDR3 region is CASSDRDSTDTQYF. For the CDR3, the DNA is TGTGCCAGCAGCGACCGGGACTCCACAGATACGCAGTATTTT. The chain joins TRBV9 to TRBJ2-3, with D perhaps TRBD2 (6 bases). The germline V gene has CDR1 SGDLS and CDR2 YYNGEE. CDR3 size: 14 residues. V shed 3 bases and J shed 2 bases, with 10 bases lying between them. Combining the CDR3 with reference TRBV9 and TRBJ2-3 gives the whole variable domain DSGVTQTPKHLITATGQRVTLRCSPRSGDLSVYWYQQSLDQGLQFLIQYYNGEERAKGNILERFSAQQFPDLHSELNLSSLELGDSALYFCASSDRDSTDTQYFGPGTRLTVL.

The genes are TRBV2 and TRBJ2-3, with D perhaps matching TRBD1 (5 bases). V lost 8 bases, J lost 0 bases, and 12 bases lay in between. The CDR3 has 14 residues. CDR1 is SNHLY and CDR2 is FYNNEI in the germline V gene. This CDR3 is CASGRQTSTDTQYF. CDR3 nucleotide sequence: TGTGCCAGCGGAAGACAGACTAGCACAGATACGCAGTATTTT.

The chain employs TRBV6-2 or TRBV6-3 and TRBJ2-2; a possible D gene is TRBD1 (5 bases). Germline V gene lookup returns CDR1 MNHEY and CDR2 SVGEGT. Trimming removed 3 bases from V and 7 bases from J, with 9 bases in between. This CDR3 comprises 13 residues. The CDR3 DNA follows: TGTGCCAGCAGTTATCTAAGGGGCGGGGAGCTGTTTTTT. Translating gives CASSYLRGGELFF.

V is TRBV5-1 and J is TRBJ2-3; D is possibly TRBD1 (6 bases). This CDR3 comprises 14 residues. The germline V gene has CDR1 SGHRS and CDR2 YFSETQ. Trimming took 4 bases from V and 1 from J, leaving 10 bases between them. CDR3 amino acids: CASSDRRGTDTQYF. The CDR3 DNA follows: TGCGCCAGCAGCGACAGGCGAGGCACAGATACGCAGTATTTT. Together with reference TRBV5-1 and TRBJ2-3, the CDR3 gives the full variable domain: KAGVTQTPRYLIKTRGQQVTLSCSPISGHRSVSWYQQTPGQGLQFLFEYFSETQRNKGNFPGRFSGRQFSNSRSEMNVSTLELGDSALYLCASSDRRGTDTQYFGPGTRLTVL.

The CDR3 region is CAWSTPGQTVNSPLHF. The CDR3 nucleotides are TGTGCCTGGAGTACGCCCGGACAGACAGTTAATTCACCCCTCCACTTT. This sequence joins TRBV30 and TRBJ1-6; possible D gene TRBD1, 6 bases. CDR1 and CDR2 from the germline V gene are GTSNPN and SVGIG (reference sequence). The ends were cut back, 2 bases at V and 6 bases at J, with 17 bases in the middle. This CDR3 region has 16 residues.

This chain uses TRBV7-2 with TRBJ1-3; the D gene is possibly TRBD1 (5 bases). V lost 3 bases and J lost 2, with 8 bases in between. The germline V gene has CDR1 SGHTA and CDR2 FQGNSA. CDR3 length: 14 residues. In DNA, the CDR3 is TGTGCCAGCAGCTTCGGGGGGGCTGGAAACACCATATATTTT. This sequence encodes CASSFGGAGNTIYF.

The chain recombines TRBV28 with TRBJ1-6, with 12 bases lining up with TRBD1. Trimming removed 8 bases from V and 9 bases from J; junction bases left unmatched: 8. The germline V gene has CDR1 MDHEN and CDR2 SYDVKM. The CDR3 length is 15 residues. The CDR3 nucleotides are TGTGCCAGCTCCCCCGGGACAGGGGGCGGTTCACCCCTCCACTTT. It yields the protein CASSPGTGGGSPLHF.

J is TRBJ2-1 and V is TRBV9; D ambiguous. CDR3 length: 14 amino acids. Deletions cut 2 bases from V and 0 bases from J, with 6 bases between. From germline, CDR1 is SGDLS and CDR2 YYNGEE. CDR3 in amino acids: CASSVSTSYNEQFF. As DNA, the CDR3 is TGTGCCAGCAGCGTGAGTACCTCCTACAATGAGCAGTTCTTC.

The chain recombines TRBV2 with TRBJ1-1; 11 nucleotides line up with TRBD1. Trimming cost V 7 bases and J 10 bases; bases outside gene matches: 11. CDR1 is SNHLY, CDR2 FYNNEI, per germline. The CDR3 is 14 amino acids. As DNA, the CDR3 is TGTGCCAGCACCCCCTTAGCGGGGACAGGGGGAGCTTTCTTT. It yields the protein CASTPLAGTGGAFF.

The chain uses TRBV5-4 and TRBJ2-7; possibly TRBD2 for D (6 bases). The ends were cut back, 4 bases at V and 3 bases at J, with 14 bases in the middle. Germline values: CDR1 SGHNT, CDR2 YYREEE (reference sequence). The CDR3 is made up of 14 amino acids. DNA for the CDR3: TGTGCCAGCAGCCTGGGAGGAGCCGGCTACGAGCAGTACTTC. Residues: CASSLGGAGYEQYF.

This clone has more than one count but fewer than ten. This chain links TRBV6-5 with TRBJ1-5; unclear D gene. The germline V gene encodes CDR1 MNHEY and CDR2 SVGAGI. V was cut by 0 bases and J by 6 bases, with 9 bases left in between. This CDR3 spans 14 amino acids. The CDR3 sequence is CASSYSQEGQPQHF. The DNA for the CDR3 is TGTGCCAGCAGTTACTCTCAGGAGGGTCAGCCCCAGCATTTT.

The rearrangement links TRBV19 to TRBJ2-1; D is ambiguous. V lost 4 bases to trimming and J lost 4 bases, with 5 bases between them. CDR3 length equals 12 residues. CDR1 and CDR2 from the germline V gene are LNHDA and SQIVND (reference sequence). The CDR3 loop reads CASSRGYNEQFF. The CDR3 region has the DNA TGTGCCAGTAGTAGGGGATACAATGAGCAGTTCTTC.

This chain links TRBV10-1 with TRBJ1-2; TRBD1 might be the D (5 bases). Germline V lookup: CDR1 WNHNN, CDR2 SYGVQD (reference sequence). V was pared by 6 bases and J by 4 bases, with 15 bases between. The CDR3 runs 14 residues. The CDR3 region has the DNA TGCGCCAGCAGGAGGGGCTGTCGCCCCTATGGCTACACCTTC. The encoded protein is CASRRGCRPYGYTF.

The chain is built from TRBV6-5 and TRBJ1-5, with D possibly matching TRBD1 (5 bases). The CDR3 length is 14 residues. Trimming left V 11 bases short and J 1 base short, with 15 bases between. Germline V gives CDR1 MNHEY, CDR2 SVGAGI. The CDR3 loop is CASSGGESNQPQHF. In DNA form, the CDR3 reads TGTGCCTCCTCGGGGGGTGAGAGCAATCAGCCCCAGCATTTT.

V gene TRBV7-9 combines with J gene TRBJ2-1, with 12 bases fitting TRBD2. Germline CDR1 SEHNR, CDR2 FQNEAQ (reference sequence). The CDR3 totals 15 residues. Unmatched junction bases numbered 3, after V lost 5 bases and J lost 4 bases. The CDR3 loop reads CASSLTSGRYNEQFF. The CDR3 coding sequence is TGTGCCAGCAGCCTAACTAGCGGGAGGTACAATGAGCAGTTCTTC.

The sample holds one count of this clone. The rearrangement uses TRBV28 and TRBJ2-1; 10 nucleotides match TRBD2. This CDR3 spans 16 amino acids. Trimming took 3 bases from V and 2 from J; bases not matched to a gene: 4. Germline CDR1 is MDHEN and CDR2 is SYDVKM. The CDR3 sequence: CASSLGTSATYNEQFF. The CDR3 nucleotides are TGTGCCAGCAGTTTGGGGACTAGCGCAACCTACAATGAGCAGTTCTTC.

V gene TRBV5-6 combines with J gene TRBJ2-6, with D perhaps matching TRBD1 (5 bases). Trimming took 6 bases from V and 3 from J, leaving 13 bases between them. CDR1 and CDR2 (germline): SGHDT, YYEEEE. There are 15 residues in the CDR3. In nucleotides, the CDR3 is TGTGCCAGCACCTTAGGGGCTAGTGGGGCCAACGTCCTGACTTTC. Protein: CASTLGASGANVLTF.

This rearrangement joins TRBV3-1 (or the pseudogene TRBV3-2) to TRBJ1-1; 10 bases align to TRBD1. Trimming took 0 bases from V and 1 from J; bases not matched to a gene: 5. CDR3 length: 17 amino acids. From germline, CDR1 is LGHDT and CDR2 YNNKEL (reference sequence). The CDR3 sequence: CASSQDNRDRGNTEAFF. DNA of the CDR3: TGTGCCAGCAGCCAAGATAACCGGGACAGGGGGAACACTGAAGCTTTCTTT.

V and J are TRBV29-1 and TRBJ1-2; D perhaps matches TRBD1 (5 bases). Germline V lookup: CDR1 SQVTM, CDR2 ANQGSEA. There are 13 residues in the CDR3. V was trimmed by 6 bases and J by 6 bases, leaving 17 bases between them. CDR3 DNA: TGCAGCGTCCCGGTCGGGGGGAGAAATGGCTACACCTTC. Protein product: CSVPVGGRNGYTF.

This clone showed up just a few times. The chain couples TRBV7-9 to TRBJ2-2; no reliable D call. CDR3 length: 12 residues. Germline CDR1 SEHNR, CDR2 FQNEAQ (reference sequence). Trimming removed 5 bases from V and 3 bases from J, with 4 bases in between. CDR3 DNA: TGTGCCAGCAGCCACCACACCGGGGAGCTGTTTTTT. It yields the protein CASSHHTGELFF.

V and J are TRBV28 and TRBJ1-6; possibly TRBD1 for D (6 bases). The V gene lost 5 bases and the J gene lost 7 bases, with 12 bases spanning the gap. CDR1 and CDR2 from the germline V gene are MDHEN and SYDVKM. This CDR3 is 14 amino acids long. CDR3: CASSPRGGNSPLHF. Here the CDR3 DNA reads TGTGCCAGCAGTCCTAGGGGGGGGAATTCACCCCTCCACTTT.

The rearrangement uses TRBV2 and TRBJ1-3; TRBD1 might be the D (5 bases). The germline CDR1 and CDR2 sequences are SNHLY and FYNNEI. This CDR3 has 13 residues. Deletions cut 4 bases from V and 4 bases from J, with 8 bases between. The CDR3 region has the DNA TGTGCCAGCAGTGGGGACTACGGAAACACCATATATTTT. Amino acid sequence: CASSGDYGNTIYF.

The chain carries TRBV27 and TRBJ2-1; TRBD2 matches at 7 bases. CDR1 MNHEY and CDR2 SMNVEV come from the germline V gene (reference sequence). The CDR3 has 13 residues. V shed 2 bases, J shed 7 bases, and the junction held 2 bases outside the gene matches. CDR3 loop: CASSLGAGNEQFF. The CDR3 region has the DNA TGTGCCAGCAGTTTAGGAGCGGGGAATGAGCAGTTCTTC.